This TCR beta chain was observed in a study of cytomegalovirus exposure and HLA in healthy donors. Trimming cost V 6 bases and J 1 base, with 9 bases left between them. This CDR3 region has 13 residues. Germline-derived CDR1 and CDR2 are SGHAT and FQNNGV. As concerns this clone: Antigen: not known.

Using immunoSEQ multiplex PCR, the repertoire was profiled, and TCRdb retains in-frame clones only, with some absent. The profile shows some 110,000 clones, about 83% of them singletons. Study outcomes and limitations: Both high specificity and high sensitivity reportedly marked the classifier's diagnosis of cytomegalovirus status. According to a subsequent analysis, TCR clusters identified in the first cohort showed a tendency to co-occur across the 110 or so validation repertoires.

The receptor comes from a young man in good health and CMV-seronegative. Sequencing was performed on PBMCs. This sequence joins TRBV11-2 and TRBJ1-1; D is undetermined. CDR3 sequence: CASRSQANTEAFF. CDR3 coding DNA: TGTGCCAGCAGATCCCAGGCGAACACTGAAGCTTTCTTT. Complete variable domain (other parts from reference TRBV11-2 and TRBJ1-1): EAGVAQSPRYKIIEKRQSVAFWCNPISGHATLYWYQQILGQGPKLLIQFQNNGVVDDSQLPKDRFSAERLKGVDSTLKIQPAKLEDSAVYLCASRSQANTEAFFGQGTRLTVV.